The following is a T cell receptor beta chain sequence with its context. The antigen remains undetermined. Trimming shortened V by 5 bases and J by 2 bases, and 13 bases separated the two germline ends. CDR3 length equals 14 residues. Per the germline V gene, CDR1 is SEHNR and CDR2 is FQNEAQ (reference sequence). This entry is derived from a study of blood T cells in healthy people across ages. In the study overall: Template switching captured about one barcoded beta molecule per two T cells.

General study results and limits: It was the long-lived donors that had more naive CD4+ cells and higher diversity than aged donors. Because donor CMV status was unknown, expanded clonotype changes were possibly confounded.

A sample-barcoded 5' primer and a J-beta primer mix were used in a second PCR of about 6 to 11 cycles. A template-switch adaptor containing 12 random nucleotides labeled each cDNA molecule. Using its own MiXCR run on the 5' RACE reads, TCRdb lists one record per CDR3 protein. The repertoire holds around 1,800,000 distinct CDR3 sequences, with roughly 43% as singletons. Sequences were obtained from blood. The V and J genes are TRBV7-9 and TRBJ2-7, with D uncertain. This receptor was obtained from a human donor in good health. CDR3 nucleotides: TGTGCCAGCAGCCCCGTGGACCGAGCCTACGAGCAGTACTTC. This encodes CASSPVDRAYEQYF.